The 10 T cell receptor beta chains listed next were all sequenced from one sample in a study of shared T cell receptors in the human thymus (dated by TCRdb to the early 2020s). Libraries were prepared through the immunoSEQ multiplex PCR assay. TCRdb's version of the immuneACCESS table is confined to in-frame rearrangements and falls short of the full clone set. An unresolved V gene accounts for under half of the shortfall where checked; the remainder is of unknown origin. In all, the sample holds hundreds of thousands of clones, and 95% of those were seen once. Of the sample, about 0.02% is held by the ten largest clones. Sequencing was done on a sample of thymocytes. These receptors came from a human donor.

The J gene is TRBJ2-1, the V gene TRBV2; the match to TRBD2 covers 9 bases. Germline V lookup: CDR1 SNHLY, CDR2 FYNNEI. The CDR3 contains 16 residues. J gave up 7 bases and V 4 bases, and 11 bases lay outside the gene matches. CDR3 in DNA: TGTGCCAGCAGTGTAAGGGGGAGCGGGAGGACAAATGAGCAGTTCTTC. Amino acids: CASSVRGSGRTNEQFF.

The chain joins TRBV30 to TRBJ1-3; D unresolved. CDR1 is GTSNPN and CDR2 is SVGIG in the germline V gene (reference sequence). Trimming took 1 base from V and 8 from J, leaving 9 bases between them. The CDR3 is 12 amino acids. DNA for the CDR3: TGTGCCTGGAGTGCAGCAGAGGACACCATATATTTT. Amino acid sequence: CAWSAAEDTIYF.

The chain is built from TRBV30 and TRBJ2-7; D may be TRBD2 (6 bases). This CDR3 contains 13 residues. The V gene's germline CDR1 is GTSNPN and CDR2 SVGIG (reference sequence). V was cut by 3 bases and J by 5 bases, with 14 bases left in between. This CDR3 is CAWSTGASDEQYF. For the CDR3, the DNA is TGTGCCTGGAGCACCGGGGCTAGCGACGAGCAGTACTTC.

The chain joins TRBV9 to TRBJ1-4; possible D gene TRBD1, 5 bases. Germline CDR1 reads SGDLS; CDR2 reads YYNGEE. The CDR3 spans 14 residues. The V end was cut by 4 bases, the J end by 8 bases, with 15 bases between. The CDR3 region has the DNA TGTGCCAGCAGCCCCGGGGGGGGAGGGGAAAAACTGTTTTTT. Translated: CASSPGGGGEKLFF.

The J gene is TRBJ2-3, the V gene TRBV19; D gene uncertain. CDR3 size: 14 residues. Germline V gene data show CDR1 as LNHDA and CDR2 as SQIVND (reference sequence). The V and J ends lost 5 bases and 1 base respectively, with 10 bases between them. The CDR3 DNA is TGTGCCAGTAGTCGAGCTGTCGGCACAGATACGCAGTATTTT. Its protein is CASSRAVGTDTQYF.

The chain couples TRBV4-2 to TRBJ2-1, with 10 positions matching TRBD2. Trimming took 2 bases from V and 7 from J; bases not matched to a gene: 11. This CDR3 contains 17 residues. Germline CDR1 and CDR2: LGHNA and YNFKEQ. CDR3 protein: CASSQPSGRHALNEQFF. CDR3 coding DNA: TGTGCCAGCAGCCAACCTAGCGGGAGACACGCTTTGAATGAGCAGTTCTTC.

This sequence joins TRBV7-9 and TRBJ2-3; the D gene is possibly TRBD2 (6 bases). This CDR3 has 18 residues. V was clipped by 5 bases and J by 6 bases, with 27 bases between them. Germline V gene sequence: CDR1 SEHNR, CDR2 FQNEAQ (reference sequence). The CDR3 here is CASSPRPSSKWGVDTQYF. The CDR3 DNA reads as TGTGCCAGCAGCCCCCGCCCAAGTTCAAAGTGGGGGGTGGATACGCAGTATTTT.

Remarks on this clone: At one end the junction does not follow the germline gene, possibly because of a read error. This chain joins TRBV27 and TRBJ1-3; D not certain. The germline V gene has CDR1 MNHEY and CDR2 SMNVEV (reference sequence). The CDR3 is made up of 15 amino acids. DNA of the CDR3: TGTGCCAGCAGTCCCCGGTACGGATTATGGATTACGCCTATCTTT. Translating gives CASSPRYGLWITPIF.

V gene TRBV7-2 combines with J gene TRBJ1-1; D remains ambiguous. The V end was cut by 3 bases, the J end by 1 base, with 6 bases between. The CDR3 is 13 amino acids. Germline assignment: CDR1 SGHTA and CDR2 FQGNSA. The CDR3 protein is CASSLSGNTEAFF. Here the CDR3 DNA reads TGTGCCAGCAGCTTGAGTGGGAACACTGAAGCTTTCTTT. The full variable domain, completed using reference TRBV7-2 and TRBJ1-1, is GAGVSQSPSNKVTEKGKDVELRCDPISGHTALYWYRQSLGQGLEFLIYFQGNSAPDKSGLPSDRFSAERTGGSVSTLTIQRTQQEDSAVYLCASSLSGNTEAFFGQGTRLTVV.

The chain carries TRBV28 and TRBJ2-2; D is ambiguous. This CDR3 is built from 11 residues. The ends were cut back, 5 bases at V and 7 bases at J, with 5 bases in the middle. Per the germline V gene, CDR1 is MDHEN and CDR2 is SYDVKM. CDR3 coding DNA: TGTGCCAGCAGTCCGAGCGGGGAGCTGTTTTTT. It yields the protein CASSPSGELFF. The full variable domain, its missing parts supplied by reference TRBV28 and TRBJ2-2, is DVKVTQSSRYLVKRTGEKVFLECVQDMDHENMFWYRQDPGLGLRLIYFSYDVKMKEKGDIPEGYSVSREKKERFSLILESASTNQTSMYLCASSPSGELFFGEGSRLTVL.